This TCR beta chain was documented in a study of cytomegalovirus exposure and HLA in healthy donors. Germline lookup yields CDR1 KGHSH and CDR2 LQKENI. The CDR3 has 14 amino acids. V was shortened by 4 bases and J by 2 bases, with 12 bases between the two germline ends. The PCR had 60 Vbeta and 13 Jbeta primers. The protocol was immunoSEQ multiplex PCR, while the TCRdb copy is restricted to in-frame clones and leaves out a portion. Here the sample spans around 110,000 clones, roughly 80% being singletons. This chain joins TRBV18 and TRBJ2-7; TRBD1 might be the D (6 bases). Specimen: PBMCs. The clonotype was recovered from a man aged 25 to 40 in good health and CMV-seronegative. The CDR3 region has the DNA TGTGCCAGCTCACAGTCAGGGGCCACCTACGAGCAGTACTTC. It is translated as CASSQSGATYEQYF.